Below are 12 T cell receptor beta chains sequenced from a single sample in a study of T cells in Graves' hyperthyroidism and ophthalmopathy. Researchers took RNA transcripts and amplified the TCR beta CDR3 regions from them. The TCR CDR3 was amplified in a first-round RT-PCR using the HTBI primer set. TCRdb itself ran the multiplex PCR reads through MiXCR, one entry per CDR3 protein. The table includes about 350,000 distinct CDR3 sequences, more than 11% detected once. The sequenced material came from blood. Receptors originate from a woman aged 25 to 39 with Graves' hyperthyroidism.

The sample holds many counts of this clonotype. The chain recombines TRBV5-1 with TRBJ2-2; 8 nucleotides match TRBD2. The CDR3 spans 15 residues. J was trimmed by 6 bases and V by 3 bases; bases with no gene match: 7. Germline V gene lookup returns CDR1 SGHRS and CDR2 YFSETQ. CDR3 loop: CASSWSNGGAGELFF. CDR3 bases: TGCGCCAGCAGCTGGTCCAACGGGGGGGCCGGGGAGCTGTTTTTT.

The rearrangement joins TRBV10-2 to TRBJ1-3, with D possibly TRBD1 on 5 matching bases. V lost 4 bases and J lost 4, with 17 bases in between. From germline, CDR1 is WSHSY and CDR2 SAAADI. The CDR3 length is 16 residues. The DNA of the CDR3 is TGCGCCAGCAGTGGGCCGGGGCCTGACAAGGGAAACACCATATATTTT. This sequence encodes CASSGPGPDKGNTIYF.

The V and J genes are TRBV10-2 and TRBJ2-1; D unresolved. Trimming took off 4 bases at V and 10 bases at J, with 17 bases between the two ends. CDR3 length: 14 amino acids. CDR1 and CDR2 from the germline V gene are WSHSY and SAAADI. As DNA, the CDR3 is TGCGCCAGCAGTGGGACCGCCTTACCCGACGAGCAGTTCTTC. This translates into CASSGTALPDEQFF.

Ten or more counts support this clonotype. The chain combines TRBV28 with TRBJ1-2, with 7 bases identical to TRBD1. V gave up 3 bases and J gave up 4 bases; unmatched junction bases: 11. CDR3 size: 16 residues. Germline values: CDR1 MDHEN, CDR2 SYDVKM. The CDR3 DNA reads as TGTGCCAGCAGTTTGGAGACAACCGGGACAGTCTATGGCTACACCTTC. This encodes CASSLETTGTVYGYTF.

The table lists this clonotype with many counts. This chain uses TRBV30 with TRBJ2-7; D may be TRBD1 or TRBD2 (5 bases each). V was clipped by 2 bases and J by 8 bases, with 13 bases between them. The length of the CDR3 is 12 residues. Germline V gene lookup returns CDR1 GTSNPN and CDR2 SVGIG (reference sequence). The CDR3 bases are TGTGCCTGGAGTCCCGAGAGGGGTCAGCAGTACTTC. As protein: CAWSPERGQQYF.

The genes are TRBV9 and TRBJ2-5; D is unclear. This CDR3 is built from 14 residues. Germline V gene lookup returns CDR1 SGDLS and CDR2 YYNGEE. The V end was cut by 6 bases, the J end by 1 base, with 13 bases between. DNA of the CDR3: TGTGCCAGCACCCCCCGAGGTTGCCAAGAGACCCAGTACTTC. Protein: CASTPRGCQETQYF.

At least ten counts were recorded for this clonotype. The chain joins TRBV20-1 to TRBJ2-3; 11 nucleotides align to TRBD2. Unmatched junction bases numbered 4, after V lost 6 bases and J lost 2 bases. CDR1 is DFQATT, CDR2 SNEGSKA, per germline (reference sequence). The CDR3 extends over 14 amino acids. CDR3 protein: CSAVAGGFTDTQYF. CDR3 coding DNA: TGCAGTGCCGTAGCGGGAGGGTTCACAGATACGCAGTATTTT.

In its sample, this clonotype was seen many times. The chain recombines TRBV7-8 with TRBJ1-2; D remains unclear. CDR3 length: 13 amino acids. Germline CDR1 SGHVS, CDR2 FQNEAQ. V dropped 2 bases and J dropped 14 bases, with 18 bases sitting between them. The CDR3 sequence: CASSLRSGHEGTF. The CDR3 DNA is TGTGCCAGCAGCTTAAGGTCCGGGCATGAAGGAACCTTC.

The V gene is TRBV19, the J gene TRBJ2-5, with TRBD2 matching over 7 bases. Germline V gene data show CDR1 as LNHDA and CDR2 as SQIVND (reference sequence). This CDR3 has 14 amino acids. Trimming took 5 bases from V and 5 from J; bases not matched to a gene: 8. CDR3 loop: CASSEGGPRETQYF. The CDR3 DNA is TGTGCCAGTAGTGAGGGAGGGCCGCGGGAGACCCAGTACTTC.

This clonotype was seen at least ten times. CDR3 sequence (DNA): TGTGCCAGCAGTTTAACCCAGGGGGTGAACACTGAAGCTTTCTTT. It codes for CASSLTQGVNTEAFF. V and J are TRBV28 and TRBJ1-1; 7 bases map to TRBD1. Germline loops: CDR1 MDHEN, CDR2 SYDVKM. V shed 2 bases and J 0 bases; nucleotides not matched to a gene: 3. The CDR3 length is 15 residues.

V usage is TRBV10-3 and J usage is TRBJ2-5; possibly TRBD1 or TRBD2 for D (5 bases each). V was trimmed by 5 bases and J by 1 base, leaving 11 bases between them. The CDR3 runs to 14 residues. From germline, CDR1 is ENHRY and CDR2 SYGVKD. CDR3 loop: CAISLEGTQETQYF. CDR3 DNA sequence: TGTGCCATCAGTTTGGAAGGGACCCAAGAGACCCAGTACTTC.

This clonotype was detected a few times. The CDR3 DNA follows: TGTGCCAGCAGCCAAGCATTGATGACGACGGGTGAAAAACTGTTTTTT. Its translation is CASSQALMTTGEKLFF. The chain is built from TRBV3-1 and TRBJ1-4; no clear D gene. There are 16 residues in the CDR3. Germline lookup yields CDR1 LGHDT and CDR2 YNNKEL (reference sequence). With 1 base removed from V and 7 bases from J, the gap between germline ends came to 16 bases.